These 5 T cell receptor beta chains were sequenced from one sample in a study of cytomegalovirus exposure and HLA in healthy donors. The study ran its PCR with 60 Vbeta and 13 Jbeta primers. The protocol was immunoSEQ multiplex PCR, while the TCRdb copy is restricted to in-frame clones and leaves out a portion. Of fewer than 60,000 clones in the sample, approximately 80% were seen once. The source material was PBMCs. The receptors stem from a woman in her forties in good health and CMV-seropositive.

The genes are TRBV7-8 and TRBJ1-5; TRBD1 might be the D (5 bases). The germline gives CDR1 SGHVS, CDR2 FQNEAQ. Trimming removed 5 bases at V and 3 bases at J, with 20 bases between. The CDR3 runs 17 residues. CDR3 protein: CASSKGFGVVNNQPQHF. In DNA, the CDR3 is TGTGCCAGCAGCAAGGGGTTTGGGGTTGTTAACAATCAGCCCCAGCATTTT.

V and J are TRBV4-2 and TRBJ1-2; D may be TRBD1 (5 bases). V was cut by 0 bases and J by 2 bases, with 22 bases left in between. The CDR3 length is 19 residues. Germline V gene sequence: CDR1 LGHNA, CDR2 YNFKEQ. CDR3 in amino acids: CASSQDSLFSTAKNYGYTF. In nucleotides, the CDR3 is TGTGCCAGCAGCCAAGATTCTCTGTTTTCGACAGCTAAAAACTATGGCTACACCTTC.

This clone was found once. This chain connects TRBV5-1 to TRBJ2-3, with 7 positions matching TRBD1. This CDR3 spans 16 amino acids. V shed 2 bases, J shed 2 bases, and the junction held 8 bases outside the gene matches. CDR1 and CDR2 from the germline V gene are SGHRS and YFSETQ. The DNA for the CDR3 is TGCGCCAGCAGCTTAGATGGACAGGTTCCCACAGATACGCAGTATTTT. It codes for CASSLDGQVPTDTQYF.

CDR3 coding DNA: TGCGCCAGCAGCTTGGGCCCGGGGAACACCATATATTTT. This translates into CASSLGPGNTIYF. V usage is TRBV5-1 and J usage is TRBJ1-3; no clear D. The CDR3 is 13 residues long. V shed 0 bases and J shed 7 bases, with 8 bases lying between them. Germline V gene sequence: CDR1 SGHRS, CDR2 YFSETQ.

The gene calls are TRBV5-1 and TRBJ2-1; 9 bases match TRBD1. The CDR3 is made up of 15 amino acids. Germline V CDR1 and CDR2: SGHRS, YFSETQ. V trimming: 7 bases; J trimming: 8 bases; junction bases outside the gene matches: 13. CDR3 region: CASGKTGGDFHEQFF. CDR3 bases: TGCGCCAGCGGAAAAACAGGGGGCGATTTCCATGAGCAGTTCTTC.